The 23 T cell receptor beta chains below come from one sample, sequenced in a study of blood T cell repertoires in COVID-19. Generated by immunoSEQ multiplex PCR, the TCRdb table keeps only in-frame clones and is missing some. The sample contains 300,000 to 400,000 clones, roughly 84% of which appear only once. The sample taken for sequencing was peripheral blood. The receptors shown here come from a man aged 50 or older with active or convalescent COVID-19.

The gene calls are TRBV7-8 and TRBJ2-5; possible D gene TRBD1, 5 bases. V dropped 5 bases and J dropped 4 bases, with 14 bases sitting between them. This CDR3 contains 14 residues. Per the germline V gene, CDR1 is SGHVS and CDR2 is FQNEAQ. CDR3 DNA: TGTGCCAGCAGCCCGATGGCAGGGCTAGAGACCCAGTACTTC. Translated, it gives CASSPMAGLETQYF.

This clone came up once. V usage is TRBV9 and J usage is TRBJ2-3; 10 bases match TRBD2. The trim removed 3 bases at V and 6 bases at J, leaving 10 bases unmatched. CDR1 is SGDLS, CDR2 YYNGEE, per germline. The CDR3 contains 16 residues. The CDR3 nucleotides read TGTGCCAGCAGCGAGGGGCCGGGACTAGCGCACGATACGCAGTATTTT. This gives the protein CASSEGPGLAHDTQYF.

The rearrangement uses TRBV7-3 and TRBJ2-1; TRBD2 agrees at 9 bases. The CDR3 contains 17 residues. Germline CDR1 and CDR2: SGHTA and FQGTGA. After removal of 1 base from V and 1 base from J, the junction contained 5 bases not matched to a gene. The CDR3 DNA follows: TGTGCCAGCAGCTTAAGGGTACTAGCGGGTTCCTACAATGAGCAGTTCTTC. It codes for CASSLRVLAGSYNEQFF.

In nucleotides, the CDR3 is TGCGCCAGCAGCTTGTTCCCAGCGGCCACCCGGGGAAATGAGCAGTTCTTC. This sequence encodes CASSLFPAATRGNEQFF. The rearrangement links TRBV5-1 to TRBJ2-1; tentatively, D is TRBD2 (5 bases). Germline V gives CDR1 SGHRS, CDR2 YFSETQ. V was trimmed by 1 base and J by 7 bases, leaving 21 bases between them. This CDR3 region has 17 residues. The full variable domain, with the rest looked up from reference TRBV5-1 and TRBJ2-1, is KAGVTQTPRYLIKTRGQQVTLSCSPISGHRSVSWYQQTPGQGLQFLFEYFSETQRNKGNFPGRFSGRQFSNSRSEMNVSTLELGDSALYLCASSLFPAATRGNEQFFGPGTRLTVL.

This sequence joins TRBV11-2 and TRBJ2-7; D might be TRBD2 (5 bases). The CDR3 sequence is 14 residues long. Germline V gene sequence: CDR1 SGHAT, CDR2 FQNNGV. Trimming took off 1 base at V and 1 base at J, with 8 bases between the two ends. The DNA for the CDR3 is TGTGCCAGCAGCTTAGCGGGGATTTCCTACGAGCAGTACTTC. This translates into CASSLAGISYEQYF.

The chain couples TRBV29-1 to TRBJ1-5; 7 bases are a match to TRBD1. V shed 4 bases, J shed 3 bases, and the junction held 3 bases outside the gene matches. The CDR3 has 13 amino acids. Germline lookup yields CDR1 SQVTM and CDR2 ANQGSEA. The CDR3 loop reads CSVGTGDNQPQHF. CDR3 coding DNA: TGCAGCGTTGGAACAGGGGACAATCAGCCCCAGCATTTT. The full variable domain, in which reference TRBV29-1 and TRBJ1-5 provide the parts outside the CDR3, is SAVISQKPSRDICQRGTSLTIQCQVDSQVTMMFWYRQQPGQSLTLIATANQGSEATYESGFVIDKFPISRPNLTFSTLTVSNMSPEDSSIYLCSVGTGDNQPQHFGDGTRLSIL.

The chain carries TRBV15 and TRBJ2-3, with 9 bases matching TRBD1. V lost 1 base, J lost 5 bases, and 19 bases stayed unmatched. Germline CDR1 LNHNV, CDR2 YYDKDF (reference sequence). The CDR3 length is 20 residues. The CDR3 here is CATSRGRTGAVEKMRDTQYF. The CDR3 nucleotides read TGTGCCACCAGCAGAGGACGGACAGGGGCTGTGGAAAAGATGAGAGATACGCAGTATTTT.

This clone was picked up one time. CDR3 sequence reads: CASSTVRQGNQPQHF. In DNA, the CDR3 is TGTGCCAGTAGTACCGTCCGCCAGGGGAATCAGCCCCAGCATTTT. The rearrangement joins TRBV19 to TRBJ1-5, with TRBD1 as a possible D gene (6 bases). Trimming took 4 bases from V and 4 from J, leaving 14 bases between them. The CDR3 loop spans 15 amino acids. Germline V gives CDR1 LNHDA, CDR2 SQIVND (reference sequence).

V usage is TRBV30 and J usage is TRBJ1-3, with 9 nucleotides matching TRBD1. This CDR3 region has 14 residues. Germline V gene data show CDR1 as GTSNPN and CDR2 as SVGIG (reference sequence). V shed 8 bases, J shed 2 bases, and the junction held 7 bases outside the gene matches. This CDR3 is CAGYRGRTGNTIYF. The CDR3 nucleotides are TGTGCCGGCTACAGGGGGCGAACTGGAAACACCATATATTTT. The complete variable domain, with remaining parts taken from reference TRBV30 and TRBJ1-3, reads SQTIHQWPATLVQPVGSPLSLECTVEGTSNPNLYWYRQAAGRGLQLLFYSVGIGQISSEVPQNLSASRPQDRQFILSSKKLLLSDSGFYLCAGYRGRTGNTIYFGEGSWLTVV.

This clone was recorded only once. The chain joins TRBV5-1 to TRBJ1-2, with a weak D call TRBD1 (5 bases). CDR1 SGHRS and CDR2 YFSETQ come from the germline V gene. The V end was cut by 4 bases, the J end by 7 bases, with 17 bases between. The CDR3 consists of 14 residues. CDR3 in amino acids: CASSPLGGFGGYTF. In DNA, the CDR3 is TGCGCCAGCAGCCCCCTCGGGGGTTTCGGTGGCTACACCTTC.

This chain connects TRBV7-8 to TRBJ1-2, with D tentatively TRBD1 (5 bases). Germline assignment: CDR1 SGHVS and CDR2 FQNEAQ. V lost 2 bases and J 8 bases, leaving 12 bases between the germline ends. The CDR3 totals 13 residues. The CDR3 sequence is CASSLRGGYGYTF. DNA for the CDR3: TGTGCCAGCAGCTTACGGGGGGGATACGGCTACACCTTC.

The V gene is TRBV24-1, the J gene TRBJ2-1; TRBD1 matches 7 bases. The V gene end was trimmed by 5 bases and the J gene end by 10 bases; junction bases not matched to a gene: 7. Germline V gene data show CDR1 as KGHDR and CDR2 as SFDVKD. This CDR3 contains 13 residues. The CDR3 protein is CATSGSRDSEQFF. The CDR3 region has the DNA TGTGCCACCAGTGGCTCCCGGGACAGCGAGCAGTTCTTC.

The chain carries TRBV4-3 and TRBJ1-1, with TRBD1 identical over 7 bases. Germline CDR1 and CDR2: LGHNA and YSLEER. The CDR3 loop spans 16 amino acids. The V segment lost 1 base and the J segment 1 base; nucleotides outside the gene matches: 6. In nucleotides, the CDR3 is TGCGCCAGCAGCCAAGGTTGGACAGGTTGGAACACTGAAGCTTTCTTT. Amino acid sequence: CASSQGWTGWNTEAFF.

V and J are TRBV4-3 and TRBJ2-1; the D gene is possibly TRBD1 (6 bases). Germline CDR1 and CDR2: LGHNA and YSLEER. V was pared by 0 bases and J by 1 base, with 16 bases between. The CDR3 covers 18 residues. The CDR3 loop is CASSQESSIGGSYNEQFF. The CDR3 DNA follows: TGCGCCAGCAGCCAAGAGTCTTCGATAGGGGGTTCCTACAATGAGCAGTTCTTC.

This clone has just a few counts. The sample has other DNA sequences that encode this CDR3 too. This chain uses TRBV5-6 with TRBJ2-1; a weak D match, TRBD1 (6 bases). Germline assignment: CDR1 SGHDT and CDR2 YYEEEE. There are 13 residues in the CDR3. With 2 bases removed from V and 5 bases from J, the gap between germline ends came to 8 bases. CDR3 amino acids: CASSFQGNNEQFF. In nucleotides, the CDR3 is TGTGCCAGCAGCTTTCAGGGGAACAATGAGCAGTTCTTC.

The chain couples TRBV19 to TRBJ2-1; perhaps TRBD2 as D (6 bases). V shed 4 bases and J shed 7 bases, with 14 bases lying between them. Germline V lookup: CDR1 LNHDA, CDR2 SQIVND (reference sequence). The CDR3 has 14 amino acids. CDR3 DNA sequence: TGTGCCAGTAGTAATAGCGGAGGCCGAAATGAGCAGTTCTTC. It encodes CASSNSGGRNEQFF.

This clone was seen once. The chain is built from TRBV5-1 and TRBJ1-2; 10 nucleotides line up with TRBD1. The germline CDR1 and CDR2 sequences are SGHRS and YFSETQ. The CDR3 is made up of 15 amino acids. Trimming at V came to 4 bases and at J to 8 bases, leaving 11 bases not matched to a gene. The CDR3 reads CASSSHLGTGVGYTF. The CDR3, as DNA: TGCGCCAGCAGCAGTCACTTGGGGACAGGGGTCGGCTACACCTTC.

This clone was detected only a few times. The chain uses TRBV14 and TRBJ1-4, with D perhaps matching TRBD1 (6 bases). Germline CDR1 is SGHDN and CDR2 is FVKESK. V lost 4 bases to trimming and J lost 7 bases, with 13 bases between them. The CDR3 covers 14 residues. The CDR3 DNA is TGTGCCAGCAGCCGCAGGGGCACTGGTGAAAAACTGTTTTTT. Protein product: CASSRRGTGEKLFF.

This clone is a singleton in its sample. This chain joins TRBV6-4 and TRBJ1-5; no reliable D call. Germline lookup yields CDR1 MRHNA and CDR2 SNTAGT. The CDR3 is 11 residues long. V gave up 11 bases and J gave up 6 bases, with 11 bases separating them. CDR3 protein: CAPQEGQPQHF. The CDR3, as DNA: TGTGCCCCCCAGGAGGGTCAGCCCCAGCATTTT.

The DNA of the CDR3 is TGTGCCAGCAGCTTAGAAGCCACAGGGGAAACTGAAGCTTTCTTT. Translation gives CASSLEATGETEAFF. The genes are TRBV7-9 and TRBJ1-1; 7 bases map to TRBD1. V trimming: 1 base; J trimming: 5 bases; junction bases outside the gene matches: 7. CDR1 is SEHNR and CDR2 is FQNEAQ in the germline V gene (reference sequence). CDR3 length: 15 amino acids.

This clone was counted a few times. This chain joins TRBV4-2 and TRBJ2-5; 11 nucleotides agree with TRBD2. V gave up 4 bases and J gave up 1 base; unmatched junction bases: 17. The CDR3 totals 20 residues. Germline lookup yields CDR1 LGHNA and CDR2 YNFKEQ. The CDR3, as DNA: TGTGCCAGCAGCCGAGATTCCGCCCGAACTAGCGGGGGAACCCAAGAGACCCAGTACTTC. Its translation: CASSRDSARTSGGTQETQYF.

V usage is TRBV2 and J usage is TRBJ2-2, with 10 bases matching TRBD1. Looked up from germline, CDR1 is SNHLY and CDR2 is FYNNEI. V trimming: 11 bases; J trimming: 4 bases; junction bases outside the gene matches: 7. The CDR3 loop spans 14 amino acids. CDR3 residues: CAGRTGGFTGELFF. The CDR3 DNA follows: TGTGCCGGGAGGACAGGGGGTTTCACCGGGGAGCTGTTTTTT.

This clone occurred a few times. Written as DNA, the CDR3 is TGTGCCAGCAGTTTACCTAGCGGGTTTTACAATGAGCAGTTCTTC. Translation gives CASSLPSGFYNEQFF. The rearrangement uses TRBV28 and TRBJ2-1, with 8 bases identical to TRBD2. The CDR3 is made up of 15 amino acids. V shed 2 bases and J 4 bases; nucleotides not matched to a gene: 4. CDR1 and CDR2 (germline): MDHEN, SYDVKM.